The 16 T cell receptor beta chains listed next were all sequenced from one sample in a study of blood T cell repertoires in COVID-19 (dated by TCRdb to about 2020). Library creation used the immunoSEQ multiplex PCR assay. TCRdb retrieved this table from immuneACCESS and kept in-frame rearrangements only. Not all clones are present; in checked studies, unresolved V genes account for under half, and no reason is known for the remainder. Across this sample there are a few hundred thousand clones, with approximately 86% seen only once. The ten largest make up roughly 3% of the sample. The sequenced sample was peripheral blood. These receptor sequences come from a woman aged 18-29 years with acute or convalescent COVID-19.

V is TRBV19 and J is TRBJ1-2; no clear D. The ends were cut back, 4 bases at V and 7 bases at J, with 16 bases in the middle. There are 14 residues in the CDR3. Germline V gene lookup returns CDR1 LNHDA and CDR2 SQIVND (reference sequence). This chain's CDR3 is CASSNEGLEGGYTF. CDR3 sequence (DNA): TGTGCCAGTAGTAACGAGGGATTGGAGGGTGGCTACACCTTC.

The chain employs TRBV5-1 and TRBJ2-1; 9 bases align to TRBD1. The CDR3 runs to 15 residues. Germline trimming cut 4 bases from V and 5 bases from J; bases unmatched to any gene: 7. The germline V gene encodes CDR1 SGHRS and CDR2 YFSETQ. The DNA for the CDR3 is TGCGCCAGCAGCCGCCCGGGACAGGGAGACAATGAGCAGTTCTTC. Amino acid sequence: CASSRPGQGDNEQFF.

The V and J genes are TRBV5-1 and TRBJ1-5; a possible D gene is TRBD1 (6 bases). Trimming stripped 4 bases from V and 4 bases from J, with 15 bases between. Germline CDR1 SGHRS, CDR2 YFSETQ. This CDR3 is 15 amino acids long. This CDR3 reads CASSASGQENQPQHF. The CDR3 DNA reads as TGCGCCAGCAGCGCCTCGGGACAAGAGAATCAGCCCCAGCATTTT.

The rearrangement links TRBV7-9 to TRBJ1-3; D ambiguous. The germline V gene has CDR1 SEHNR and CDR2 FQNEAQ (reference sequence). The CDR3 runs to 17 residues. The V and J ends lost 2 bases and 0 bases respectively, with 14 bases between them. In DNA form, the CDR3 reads TGTGCCAGCAGCTTAAAGCCTACTGCTAGCTCTGGAAACACCATATATTTT. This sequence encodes CASSLKPTASSGNTIYF. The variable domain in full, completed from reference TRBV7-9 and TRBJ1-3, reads DTGVSQNPRHKITKRGQNVTFRCDPISEHNRLYWYRQTLGQGPEFLTYFQNEAQLEKSRLLSDRFSAERPKGSFSTLEIQRTEQGDSAMYLCASSLKPTASSGNTIYFGEGSWLTVV.

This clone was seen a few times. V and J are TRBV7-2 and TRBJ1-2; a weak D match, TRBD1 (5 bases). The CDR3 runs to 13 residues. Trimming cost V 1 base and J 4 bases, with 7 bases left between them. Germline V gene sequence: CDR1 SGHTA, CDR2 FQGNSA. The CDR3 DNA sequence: TGTGCCAGCAGCTTAGGGGGCAGCTATGGCTACACCTTC. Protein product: CASSLGGSYGYTF. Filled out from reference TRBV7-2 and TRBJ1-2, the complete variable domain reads GAGVSQSPSNKVTEKGKDVELRCDPISGHTALYWYRQSLGQGLEFLIYFQGNSAPDKSGLPSDRFSAERTGGSVSTLTIQRTQQEDSAVYLCASSLGGSYGYTFGSGTRLTVV.

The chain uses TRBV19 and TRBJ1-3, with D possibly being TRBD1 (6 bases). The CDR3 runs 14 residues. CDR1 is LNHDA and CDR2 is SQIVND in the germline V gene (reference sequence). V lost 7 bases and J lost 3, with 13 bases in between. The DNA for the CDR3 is TGTGCCAGTACGGTGGCAGGGGTTGGAAACACCATATATTTT. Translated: CASTVAGVGNTIYF.

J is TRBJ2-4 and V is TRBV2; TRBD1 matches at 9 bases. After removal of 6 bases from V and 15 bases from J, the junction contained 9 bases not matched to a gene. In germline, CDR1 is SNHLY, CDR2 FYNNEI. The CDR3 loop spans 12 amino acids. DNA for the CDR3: TGTGCCAGCAGGCCAACAGGGGGCTGGTGGTACTTC. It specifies CASRPTGGWWYF.

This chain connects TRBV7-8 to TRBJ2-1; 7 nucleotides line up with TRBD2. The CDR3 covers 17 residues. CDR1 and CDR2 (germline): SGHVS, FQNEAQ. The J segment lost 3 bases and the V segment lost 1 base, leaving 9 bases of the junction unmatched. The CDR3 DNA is TGTGCCAGCAGCTTAGGGGGAGGGTGGGCTATCTACAATGAGCAGTTCTTC. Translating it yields CASSLGGGWAIYNEQFF.

The CDR3 is CASSTGQVNQPQHF. The CDR3 nucleotides read TGCGCCAGCAGCACGGGACAGGTCAATCAGCCCCAGCATTTT. V gene TRBV5-1 combines with J gene TRBJ1-5; TRBD1 matches 8 bases. With V trimmed by 4 bases and J by 3 bases, 3 bases remained unmatched. Germline CDR1 reads SGHRS; CDR2 reads YFSETQ. The CDR3 consists of 14 residues.

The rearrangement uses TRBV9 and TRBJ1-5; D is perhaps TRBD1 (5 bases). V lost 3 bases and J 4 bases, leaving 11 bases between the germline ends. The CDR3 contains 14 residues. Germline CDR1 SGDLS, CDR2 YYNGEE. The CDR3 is CASSGGVTNQPQHF. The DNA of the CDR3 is TGTGCCAGCAGCGGGGGGGTAACTAATCAGCCCCAGCATTTT.

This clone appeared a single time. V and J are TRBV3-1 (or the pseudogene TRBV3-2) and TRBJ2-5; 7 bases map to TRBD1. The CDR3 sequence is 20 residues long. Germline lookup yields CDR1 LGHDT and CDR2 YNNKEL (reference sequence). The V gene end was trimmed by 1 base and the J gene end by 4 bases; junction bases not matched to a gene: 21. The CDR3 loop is CASSQALTSDRAGPRETQYF. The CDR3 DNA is TGTGCCAGCAGCCAAGCCCTTACCTCAGACAGGGCAGGCCCTAGAGAGACCCAGTACTTC.

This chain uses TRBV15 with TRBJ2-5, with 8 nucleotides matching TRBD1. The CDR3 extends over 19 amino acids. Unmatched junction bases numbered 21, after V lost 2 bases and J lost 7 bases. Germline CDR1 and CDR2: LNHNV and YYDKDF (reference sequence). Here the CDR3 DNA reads TGTGCCACCAGCAGACCCCGCCCAATCATGACAGGGGAAAGGGGGACCCAGTACTTC. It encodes CATSRPRPIMTGERGTQYF. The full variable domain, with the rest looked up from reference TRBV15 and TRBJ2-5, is DAMVIQNPRYQVTQFGKPVTLSCSQTLNHNVMYWYQQKSSQAPKLLFHYYDKDFNNEADTPDNFQSRRPNTSFCFLDIRSPGLGDTAMYLCATSRPRPIMTGERGTQYFGPGTRLLVL.

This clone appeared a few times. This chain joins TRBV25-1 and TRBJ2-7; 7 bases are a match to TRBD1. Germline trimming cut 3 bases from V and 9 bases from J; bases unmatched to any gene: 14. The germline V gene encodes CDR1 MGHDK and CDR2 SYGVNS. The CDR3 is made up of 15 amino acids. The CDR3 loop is CASSETASGHRGQYF. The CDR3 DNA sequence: TGTGCCAGCAGTGAGACCGCTTCGGGACACAGGGGGCAGTACTTC.

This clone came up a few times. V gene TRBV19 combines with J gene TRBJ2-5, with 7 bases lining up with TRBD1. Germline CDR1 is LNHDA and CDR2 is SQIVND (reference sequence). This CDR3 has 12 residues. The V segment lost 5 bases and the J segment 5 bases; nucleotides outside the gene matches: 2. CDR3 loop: CASSFRGETQYF. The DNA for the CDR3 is TGTGCCAGTAGTTTCAGGGGGGAGACCCAGTACTTC.

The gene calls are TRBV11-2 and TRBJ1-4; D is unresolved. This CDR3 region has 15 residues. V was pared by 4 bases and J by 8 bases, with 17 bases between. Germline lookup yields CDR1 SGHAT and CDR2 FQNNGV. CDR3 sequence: CASSSPGEDREKLFF. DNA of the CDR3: TGTGCCAGCAGCTCCCCCGGAGAGGATCGGGAAAAACTGTTTTTT.

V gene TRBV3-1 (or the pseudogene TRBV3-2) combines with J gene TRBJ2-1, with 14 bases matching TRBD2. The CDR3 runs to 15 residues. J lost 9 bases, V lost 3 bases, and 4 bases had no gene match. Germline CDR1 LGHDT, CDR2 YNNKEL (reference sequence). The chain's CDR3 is CASSQTSGRGSEQFF. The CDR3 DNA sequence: TGTGCCAGCAGCCAGACTAGCGGGAGGGGTTCTGAGCAGTTCTTC.